Detailed here is one T cell receptor (beta chain). Its antigen is currently unknown. The CDR3 is cut off 3 residues early in the read; its end comes from the germline J gene. Assay: immunoSEQ multiplex PCR; the TCRdb copy retains only in-frame clones and omits some. This specimen shows about 35,000 clones; the ten leading clones hold 1.6%. The sample is drawn from a study of T cells in women clearing cervical HPV infection. Study findings and constraints: Richness plus V gene abundances separated cases from controls with AUC about 0.87.

CDR1 is SGHRS and CDR2 is YFSETQ in the germline V gene. V shed 4 bases and J 3 bases; nucleotides not matched to a gene: 11. This CDR3 is 16 amino acids long. This TCR came from a woman aged 18-70 years with a cervical HPV16 infection that either progressed to CIN3+ or cleared (not recorded which). Material: blood buffy coat. The chain couples TRBV5-1 to TRBJ2-3; 7 bases agree with TRBD1. The sequenced part of the CDR3 DNA is TGCGCCAGCAGCCGCCTAGGTAGGGGGCAGACAGATACG. This sequence encodes CASSRLGRGQTDT. The full CDR3 sequence reads CASSRLGRGQTDTQYF.